Shown below are 20 T cell receptor beta chains from a single sample sequenced in a study of technical replicates of blood from several donors. The table came from immunoSEQ multiplex PCR; TCRdb's copy has only in-frame clones and leaves some out. Here the sample spans about 80,000 clones, approximately 97% being singletons. The sequencing input was T cells isolated from PBMCs. The receptors shown here come from a human donor in good health.

The chain recombines TRBV29-1 with TRBJ2-7; 8 bases are shared with TRBD1. Per the germline V gene, CDR1 is SQVTM and CDR2 is ANQGSEA. The CDR3 has 12 residues. V trimming: 6 bases; J trimming: 6 bases; junction bases outside the gene matches: 7. The CDR3 loop reads CSVRTGQSEQYF. The CDR3, as DNA: TGCAGCGTCAGGACAGGGCAGTCCGAGCAGTACTTC.

The chain combines TRBV2 with TRBJ1-4; TRBD1 agrees at 8 bases. V was pared by 3 bases and J by 8 bases, with 14 bases of the junction left unmatched. Germline V gene lookup returns CDR1 SNHLY and CDR2 FYNNEI. The CDR3 consists of 17 residues. This chain's CDR3 is CASSDPGQDGFVEKLFF. DNA for the CDR3: TGTGCCAGCAGTGACCCGGGACAGGACGGTTTTGTCGAAAAACTGTTTTTT.

The chain couples TRBV14 to TRBJ1-6, with D possibly being TRBD1 (5 bases). Germline-derived CDR1 and CDR2 are SGHDN and FVKESK. CDR3 length: 18 amino acids. With 1 base removed from V and 9 bases from J, the gap between germline ends came to 22 bases. The CDR3: CASSQGWGYRVGSSPLHF. Here the CDR3 DNA reads TGTGCCAGCAGCCAAGGGTGGGGCTATAGGGTCGGGAGTTCACCCCTCCACTTT.

The rearrangement joins TRBV4-1 to TRBJ2-1; D perhaps matches TRBD2 (6 bases). V shed 4 bases and J shed 3 bases, with 7 bases lying between them. The CDR3 sequence is 13 residues long. Germline CDR1 and CDR2: MGHRA and YSYEKL. For the CDR3, the DNA is TGCGCCAGCAGCCGGGACTTCTACAATGAGCAGTTCTTC. This gives the protein CASSRDFYNEQFF.

The CDR3 here is CSVDRGRMNTEAFF. The CDR3 DNA reads TGCAGCGTTGATAGGGGGCGTATGAACACTGAAGCTTTCTTT. This chain joins TRBV29-1 and TRBJ1-1, with TRBD1 matching over 7 bases. CDR1 and CDR2 (germline): SQVTM, ANQGSEA. V trimming: 3 bases; J trimming: 0 bases; junction bases outside the gene matches: 4. The CDR3 consists of 14 residues.

The chain is built from TRBV25-1 and TRBJ1-3; TRBD1 matches at 7 bases. After removal of 5 bases from V and 0 bases from J, the junction contained 7 bases not matched to a gene. Germline lookup yields CDR1 MGHDK and CDR2 SYGVNS. The CDR3 totals 16 residues. The CDR3 reads CASSPDRSFSGNTIYF. The DNA for the CDR3 is TGTGCCAGCAGTCCGGACAGGTCCTTCTCTGGAAACACCATATATTTT. Full variable domain (remainder filled in from reference TRBV25-1 and TRBJ1-3): EADIYQTPRYLVIGTGKKITLECSQTMGHDKMYWYQQDPGMELHLIHYSYGVNSTEKGDLSSESTVSRIRTEHFPLTLESARPSHTSQYLCASSPDRSFSGNTIYFGEGSWLTVV.

The chain joins TRBV7-8 to TRBJ2-7, with D uncertain. This CDR3 has 14 amino acids. The germline gives CDR1 SGHVS, CDR2 FQNEAQ. Trimming stripped 2 bases from V and 2 bases from J, with 10 bases between. CDR3 bases: TGTGCCAGCAGCTTATCAGGATTTCCCTACGAGCAGTACTTC. As protein: CASSLSGFPYEQYF.

The CDR3 region has the DNA TGTGCCAGCAGTGTCGAAACAGGGGGCGCATCTGGGGCCAACGTCCTGACTTTC. Protein sequence: CASSVETGGASGANVLTF. This chain joins TRBV6-1 and TRBJ2-6; TRBD1 agrees at 9 bases. The germline CDR1 and CDR2 sequences are MNHNS and SASEGT. The CDR3 contains 18 residues. Trimming at V came to 4 bases and at J to 1 base, leaving 8 bases not matched to a gene.

The chain employs TRBV6-5 and TRBJ1-2; tentative D call: TRBD1 (5 bases). This CDR3 is built from 15 residues. V was clipped by 8 bases and J by 5 bases, with 21 bases between them. CDR1 and CDR2 from the germline V gene are MNHEY and SVGAGI. The CDR3 region is CASSENPRARYGYTF. CDR3 in DNA: TGTGCCAGCTCCGAAAACCCCAGGGCTCGTTATGGCTACACCTTC.

In the case of this clone: Different DNA sequences within this sample yield the same CDR3. This chain joins TRBV13 and TRBJ1-1; the D gene is possibly TRBD1 (5 bases). With 1 base removed from V and 5 bases from J, the gap between germline ends came to 11 bases. Germline CDR1 PRHDT, CDR2 FYEKMQ (reference sequence). The CDR3 runs to 14 residues. The CDR3 reads CASSLAGPRTEAFF. The CDR3 region has the DNA TGTGCCAGCAGCTTAGCAGGGCCAAGGACTGAAGCTTTCTTT.

This sequence joins TRBV7-7 and TRBJ2-2; a weak D match, TRBD2 (5 bases). Germline V lookup: CDR1 SSHAT, CDR2 FNYEAQ (reference sequence). The V end was cut by 5 bases, the J end by 4 bases, with 8 bases between. This CDR3 comprises 13 residues. The CDR3 DNA is TGTGCCAGCAGCATAAGCGGCACCGGGGAGCTGTTTTTT. The encoded protein is CASSISGTGELFF. The entire variable domain, with the rest obtained from reference TRBV7-7 and TRBJ2-2, is as follows: GAGVSQSPRYKVTKRGQDVTLRCDPISSHATLYWYQQALGQGPEFLTYFNYEAQPDKSGLPSDRFSAERPEGSISTLTIQRTEQRDSAMYRCASSISGTGELFFGEGSRLTVL.

CDR3 bases: TGTGCCAGTAGTACGCCGACAGGGAGCATGCATAATTCACCCCTCCACTTT. Its translation: CASSTPTGSMHNSPLHF. This rearrangement joins TRBV19 to TRBJ1-6, with 7 bases fitting TRBD1. With V trimmed by 4 bases and J by 5 bases, 11 bases remained unmatched. Germline CDR1 LNHDA, CDR2 SQIVND (reference sequence). The CDR3 covers 17 residues.

The chain joins TRBV5-4 to TRBJ1-2; TRBD1 might be the D (6 bases). V shed 5 bases and J shed 6 bases, with 14 bases lying between them. Germline V gives CDR1 SGHNT, CDR2 YYREEE (reference sequence). The CDR3 extends over 13 amino acids. CDR3 nucleotide sequence: TGTGCCAGCAGTTACCGGGACATGAATGGCTACACCTTC. It yields the protein CASSYRDMNGYTF. Supplemented by reference TRBV5-4 and TRBJ1-2, the full variable domain reads ETGVTQSPTHLIKTRGQQVTLRCSSQSGHNTVSWYQQALGQGPQFIFQYYREEENGRGNFPPRFSGLQFPNYSSELNVNALELDDSALYLCASSYRDMNGYTFGSGTRLTVV.

This chain connects TRBV30 to TRBJ1-1; tentative D call: TRBD1 (6 bases). This CDR3 region has 16 residues. CDR1 GTSNPN and CDR2 SVGIG come from the germline V gene (reference sequence). The V end was cut by 3 bases, the J end by 5 bases, with 22 bases between. This CDR3 reads CAWRSFGVTGRTEAFF. DNA of the CDR3: TGTGCCTGGAGATCCTTCGGAGTTACAGGGAGAACTGAAGCTTTCTTT.

The genes are TRBV5-1 and TRBJ2-7, with a tentative D call TRBD1 (5 bases). CDR3 length: 16 amino acids. V was shortened by 4 bases and J by 1 base, with 18 bases between the two germline ends. Per germline, CDR1 SGHRS and CDR2 YFSETQ. In DNA form, the CDR3 reads TGCGCCAGCAGCCCGTACCCAGACAAGGGGTCCTACGAGCAGTACTTC. This encodes CASSPYPDKGSYEQYF.

The chain has TRBV6-5 and TRBJ1-4; 7 bases agree with TRBD1. After removal of 7 bases from V and 4 bases from J, the junction contained 6 bases not matched to a gene. Germline values: CDR1 MNHEY, CDR2 SVGAGI. CDR3 length: 14 amino acids. The CDR3 bases are TGTGCCAGCACCTTGCGACAGGGTAATGAAAAACTGTTTTTT. Its protein product is CASTLRQGNEKLFF.

The genes are TRBV28 and TRBJ1-1; TRBD1 agrees at 8 bases. CDR3 length: 14 residues. From germline, CDR1 is MDHEN and CDR2 SYDVKM. Trimming removed 6 bases from V and 2 bases from J; junction bases left unmatched: 5. The CDR3 bases are TGTGCCAGCAGAGGGACAGGTCAAAACACTGAAGCTTTCTTT. This encodes CASRGTGQNTEAFF.

The chain combines TRBV9 with TRBJ1-2; possible D gene TRBD1, 6 bases. Trimming left V 0 bases short and J 4 bases short, with 16 bases between. The germline CDR1 and CDR2 sequences are SGDLS and YYNGEE. The CDR3 is 16 amino acids. The CDR3 spells CASSVDVGGESYGYTF. CDR3 in DNA: TGTGCCAGCAGCGTAGACGTTGGGGGCGAATCCTATGGCTACACCTTC.

This clone showed up just a few times. V and J are TRBV2 and TRBJ1-1; D perhaps matches TRBD1 (5 bases). The CDR3 is 14 residues long. Germline V CDR1 and CDR2: SNHLY, FYNNEI. The V and J ends lost 4 bases and 1 base respectively, with 10 bases between them. The CDR3 region has the DNA TGTGCCAGCAGTGCTAGGACACCGAACACTGAAGCTTTCTTT. This codes for CASSARTPNTEAFF.

The chain is built from TRBV5-1 and TRBJ2-5; 10 bases are a match to TRBD1. This CDR3 has 16 amino acids. Germline V gene data show CDR1 as SGHRS and CDR2 as YFSETQ. V trimming: 4 bases; J trimming: 7 bases; junction bases outside the gene matches: 13. The DNA of the CDR3 is TGCGCCAGCAGCCCCCCGGGACAGGGGTTCGTCGGGACCCAGTACTTC. It codes for CASSPPGQGFVGTQYF.